Following are 10 T cell receptor beta chains from one sample sequenced in a study of PD-1 blockade in classical Hodgkin lymphoma. Measured with immunoSEQ multiplex PCR; TCRdb has only the in-frame clones, and not every one. The data contain 25,000 to 30,000 clones, around four fifths of them singletons. All patients experienced relapse after autologous stem cell transplantation, and brentuximab vedotin exposure was variable. The sample consisted of peripheral blood mononuclear cells (PBMCs), taken before the second cycle of nivolumab. All receptors derive from a human donor with classical Hodgkin lymphoma.

V and J are TRBV7-2 and TRBJ2-1; weak D call: TRBD2 (6 bases). V dropped 5 bases and J dropped 6 bases, with 17 bases sitting between them. Germline loops: CDR1 SGHTA, CDR2 FQGNSA. This CDR3 spans 15 amino acids. In nucleotides, the CDR3 is TGTGCCAGCAGCCCGTCCGGACTAACATTCAATGAGCAGTTCTTC. As protein: CASSPSGLTFNEQFF. Variable domain in full (rest from reference TRBV7-2 and TRBJ2-1): GAGVSQSPSNKVTEKGKDVELRCDPISGHTALYWYRQSLGQGLEFLIYFQGNSAPDKSGLPSDRFSAERTGGSVSTLTIQRTQQEDSAVYLCASSPSGLTFNEQFFGPGTRLTVL.

This chain uses TRBV7-2 with TRBJ2-1; 9 positions agree with TRBD2. The J segment lost 9 bases and the V segment lost 1 base, leaving 10 bases of the junction unmatched. The CDR3 spans 16 residues. Germline V lookup: CDR1 SGHTA, CDR2 FQGNSA. CDR3 residues: CASSLELGLAAPEQFF. In DNA, the CDR3 is TGTGCCAGCAGCTTAGAATTGGGACTAGCTGCTCCTGAGCAGTTCTTC.

This clone turned up a few times. The V call is TRBV16, the J call TRBJ1-4, with 7 bases aligning to TRBD1. There are 15 residues in the CDR3. The V gene's germline CDR1 is KGHSY and CDR2 FQNENV. V trimming: 4 bases; J trimming: 5 bases; junction bases outside the gene matches: 7. The CDR3 DNA sequence: TGTGCCAGCAGCCTGGACAGGATTTCAAATGAAAAACTGTTTTTT. Encoded protein: CASSLDRISNEKLFF.

The chain couples TRBV10-1 to TRBJ1-1, with D unresolved. CDR1 WNHNN and CDR2 SYGVQD come from the germline V gene (reference sequence). V lost 4 bases and J 3 bases, leaving 9 bases between the germline ends. The CDR3 length is 13 residues. CDR3 region: CASSAGWDTEAFF. The CDR3 nucleotides read TGCGCCAGCAGTGCGGGGTGGGACACTGAAGCTTTCTTT.

CDR3 residues: CASSLAGGGPNYGYTF. As DNA, the CDR3 is TGTGCCAGCAGCTTAGCTGGGGGAGGTCCTAACTATGGCTACACCTTC. The chain uses TRBV7-9 and TRBJ1-2; maybe TRBD1 (5 bases). Germline assignment: CDR1 SEHNR and CDR2 FQNEAQ (reference sequence). This CDR3 region has 16 residues. With 0 bases removed from V and 0 bases from J, the gap between germline ends came to 11 bases.

The V and J genes are TRBV7-2 and TRBJ2-1; 9 nucleotides match TRBD2. Germline loops: CDR1 SGHTA, CDR2 FQGNSA. The V gene end was trimmed by 4 bases and the J gene end by 5 bases; junction bases not matched to a gene: 6. The CDR3 totals 15 residues. The CDR3 here is CASSWRGGNDNEQFF. The CDR3 DNA reads as TGTGCCAGCAGCTGGCGGGGGGGCAATGACAATGAGCAGTTCTTC.

The DNA of the CDR3 is TGTGCCAGCAGCCTGACTGCGGCGCCGACTCTCTCCTACAATGAGCAGTTCTTC. Translated: CASSLTAAPTLSYNEQFF. This chain connects TRBV4-2 to TRBJ2-1; no definite D call. The CDR3 extends over 18 amino acids. The germline V gene has CDR1 LGHNA and CDR2 YNFKEQ. Trimming took 4 bases from V and 0 from J, leaving 19 bases between them.

This clone has only one observation. The J gene is TRBJ2-3, the V gene TRBV9; weak D call: TRBD1 (6 bases). Deletions cut 0 bases from V and 2 bases from J, with 22 bases between. The CDR3 consists of 19 residues. Germline CDR1 and CDR2: SGDLS and YYNGEE. CDR3 amino acids: CASSVGSGGYREITDTQYF. CDR3 DNA sequence: TGTGCCAGCAGCGTAGGTAGTGGTGGCTACAGGGAGATCACAGATACGCAGTATTTT.

The rearrangement uses TRBV5-5 and TRBJ1-2; perhaps TRBD1 as D (6 bases). With 4 bases removed from V and 5 bases from J, the gap between germline ends came to 9 bases. CDR1 and CDR2 from the germline V gene are SGHKS and YYEKEE (reference sequence). The CDR3 is made up of 12 amino acids. The CDR3 is CASSPTGYGYTF. The CDR3 DNA follows: TGTGCCAGCAGCCCCACAGGGTATGGCTACACCTTC.

V usage is TRBV5-6 and J usage is TRBJ1-2, with no clear D. Germline V lookup: CDR1 SGHDT, CDR2 YYEEEE. The CDR3 extends over 14 amino acids. The ends were cut back, 0 bases at V and 4 bases at J, with 10 bases in the middle. DNA of the CDR3: TGTGCCAGCAGCTTGGCCCCGAAGGGCTATGGCTACACCTTC. It is translated as CASSLAPKGYGYTF. Together with reference TRBV5-6 and TRBJ1-2, the CDR3 gives the full variable domain: DAGVTQSPTHLIKTRGQQVTLRCSPKSGHDTVSWYQQALGQGPQFIFQYYEEEERQRGNFPDRFSGHQFPNYSSELNVNALLLGDSALYLCASSLAPKGYGYTFGSGTRLTVV.